The clone carrying this T cell receptor beta chain was found a few times. The antigen is unknown. The sample belongs to a study of beta chain features in type 1 diabetes. General study points: Compared to healthy donors, patients appeared to have naive, central memory and Treg TCRB repertoires that were more alike.

Expressed TCRB transcripts were sequenced because the entire RNA isolate underwent reverse transcription. The repertoire was sequenced with immunoSEQ multiplex PCR; TCRdb's copy has only in-frame clones and lacks some. Of some 270,000 clones in the sample, 7% to 9% are singletons; the top ten hold roughly 0.94%. The V end lost 3 bases, the J end lost 4 bases, and 15 bases lay between the germline ends. Per the germline V gene, CDR1 is SGHNT and CDR2 is YYREEE (reference sequence). CDR3 length: 15 amino acids. The sequence came from a woman aged 18-29 years in good health. The V gene is TRBV5-4, the J gene TRBJ2-3, with D tentatively TRBD1 or TRBD2 (5 bases each). Sequenced material: central memory CD4+ T cells from blood. Here the CDR3 reads CASSSRIQGADTQYF. CDR3 DNA sequence: TGTGCCAGCAGCTCTCGAATTCAGGGAGCAGATACGCAGTATTTT.